The 25 T cell receptor beta chains below all came from one sample that was sequenced in a study of blood T cell repertoires in COVID-19. Using immunoSEQ multiplex PCR, the repertoire was profiled, and TCRdb retains in-frame clones only, with some absent. The sample includes approximately 99,000 clones, 88% of them seen just once. The sample comprised peripheral blood. Receptors originate from a human donor in a cohort sampled during active COVID-19.

As to this clone: Distinct nucleotide sequences in the sample also encode this CDR3. The J gene is TRBJ2-4, the V gene TRBV29-1, with TRBD2 matching over 8 bases. The CDR3 extends over 13 amino acids. Per the germline V gene, CDR1 is SQVTM and CDR2 is ANQGSEA. The V and J ends lost 5 bases and 7 bases, in that order; junction bases with no gene match: 7. The CDR3 loop is CSVLQRERNIQYF. CDR3 DNA sequence: TGCAGCGTTTTACAGCGGGAGCGGAACATTCAGTACTTC.

V usage is TRBV27 and J usage is TRBJ1-2; tentatively, D is TRBD1 (5 bases). This CDR3 has 15 residues. The V and J ends lost 6 bases and 3 bases respectively, with 17 bases between them. Germline CDR1 is MNHEY and CDR2 is SMNVEV (reference sequence). CDR3 DNA sequence: TGTGCCAGCAGGAACCCGGCCGGGGGAGACTATGGCTACACCTTC. Protein product: CASRNPAGGDYGYTF.

The rearrangement links TRBV3-1 (or the pseudogene TRBV3-2) to TRBJ1-2, with a weak D call TRBD1 (5 bases). The germline V and J ends were trimmed by 6 bases and 5 bases, with 13 bases remaining between them. The germline CDR1 and CDR2 sequences are LGHDT and YNNKEL (reference sequence). This CDR3 has 13 amino acids. CDR3 bases: TGTGCCAGCAGGACCGGGGGGAAATATGGCTACACCTTC. Translated, it gives CASRTGGKYGYTF.

CDR3 nucleotides: TGTGCCAGCAGTCCACAAACAGCCGGGGGGAATCAGCCCCAGCATTTT. This codes for CASSPQTAGGNQPQHF. J is TRBJ1-5 and V is TRBV6-6, with D possibly TRBD1 on 5 matching bases. Germline V lookup: CDR1 MNHNY, CDR2 SVGAGI (reference sequence). V was clipped by 5 bases and J by 4 bases, with 18 bases between them. The CDR3 is 16 residues long.

The genes are TRBV5-6 and TRBJ1-2; 8 nucleotides align to TRBD1. Looked up from germline, CDR1 is SGHDT and CDR2 is YYEEEE. J was trimmed by 8 bases and V by 0 bases; bases with no gene match: 9. The CDR3 is made up of 15 amino acids. CDR3 coding DNA: TGTGCCAGCAGCTTGGCCAACGCAGGGGGCTTGGGCTACACCTTC. Protein: CASSLANAGGLGYTF.

There are a few counts of this clone. The rearrangement joins TRBV6-5 to TRBJ2-1, with D unresolved. The ends were cut back, 5 bases at V and 0 bases at J, with 11 bases in the middle. Germline CDR1 and CDR2: MNHEY and SVGAGI. This CDR3 region has 15 residues. The CDR3 protein is CASSSLRSSYNEQFF. In DNA, the CDR3 is TGTGCCAGCAGTAGCCTCCGGAGCTCCTACAATGAGCAGTTCTTC.

CDR3 sequence: CASSIGSGTSGTSTDTQYF. DNA of the CDR3: TGTGCCAGTAGTATCGGAAGCGGGACTAGCGGGACTAGCACAGATACGCAGTATTTT. This sequence joins TRBV19 and TRBJ2-3; 13 bases align to TRBD2. J lost 0 bases, V lost 3 bases, and 9 bases had no gene match. Germline values: CDR1 LNHDA, CDR2 SQIVND (reference sequence). The CDR3 runs 19 residues.

The chain uses TRBV7-6 and TRBJ1-1; the match to TRBD1 covers 8 bases. This CDR3 spans 14 amino acids. Germline V gene sequence: CDR1 SGHVS, CDR2 FNYEAQ. The J segment lost 4 bases and the V segment lost 5 bases, leaving 6 bases of the junction unmatched. CDR3 nucleotides: TGTGCCAGCAGCCCTCCGACAGGGGCCACTGAAGCTTTCTTT. It is translated as CASSPPTGATEAFF.

The rearrangement joins TRBV15 to TRBJ1-1; TRBD1 might be the D (6 bases). CDR3 length: 16 residues. CDR1 is LNHNV and CDR2 is YYDKDF in the germline V gene (reference sequence). V lost 1 base and J lost 1, with 13 bases in between. CDR3 amino acids: CATSRAGGRSNTEAFF. CDR3 sequence (DNA): TGTGCCACCAGCAGAGCCGGGGGGCGGTCGAACACTGAAGCTTTCTTT.

The chain uses TRBV2 and TRBJ1-5; TRBD1 aligns across 9 bases. Germline lookup yields CDR1 SNHLY and CDR2 FYNNEI. The CDR3 has 16 residues. After removal of 6 bases from V and 4 bases from J, the junction contained 10 bases not matched to a gene. As DNA, the CDR3 is TGTGCCAGCAGGCCGGGACAGGGTGTCTTAAATCAGCCCCAGCATTTT. Its protein product is CASRPGQGVLNQPQHF.

V gene TRBV7-6 combines with J gene TRBJ2-3, with a tentative D call TRBD2 (5 bases). This CDR3 comprises 14 residues. Germline loops: CDR1 SGHVS, CDR2 FNYEAQ. The V end was cut by 5 bases, the J end by 4 bases, with 13 bases between. The CDR3 DNA reads TGTGCCAGCAGCCCACTAGGTGGTCCAGATACGCAGTATTTT. Its protein is CASSPLGGPDTQYF.

The chain uses TRBV5-1 and TRBJ1-2; TRBD1 might be the D (5 bases). V was cut by 4 bases and J by 4 bases, with 14 bases left in between. The CDR3 runs to 14 residues. The germline CDR1 and CDR2 sequences are SGHRS and YFSETQ. The CDR3 DNA sequence: TGCGCCAGCAGCACGGGGGTCCAGTCCTATGGCTACACCTTC. Its protein is CASSTGVQSYGYTF. Complete variable domain (other parts from reference TRBV5-1 and TRBJ1-2): KAGVTQTPRYLIKTRGQQVTLSCSPISGHRSVSWYQQTPGQGLQFLFEYFSETQRNKGNFPGRFSGRQFSNSRSEMNVSTLELGDSALYLCASSTGVQSYGYTFGSGTRLTVV.

The chain uses TRBV5-4 and TRBJ2-3; 13 positions agree with TRBD2. Trimming cost V 1 base and J 4 bases; bases outside gene matches: 0. Germline V gives CDR1 SGHNT, CDR2 YYREEE (reference sequence). This CDR3 comprises 15 residues. The CDR3 reads CASSLTSGGADTQYF. CDR3 coding DNA: TGTGCCAGCAGCTTGACTAGCGGGGGGGCAGATACGCAGTATTTT.

This clone was seen only a few times. This sequence joins TRBV14 and TRBJ1-2, with a possible D match to TRBD1 (6 bases). V gave up 7 bases and J gave up 2 bases, with 14 bases separating them. CDR3 length equals 14 residues. Per the germline V gene, CDR1 is SGHDN and CDR2 is FVKESK. CDR3 region: CASTKGQLNYGYTF. CDR3 nucleotide sequence: TGTGCCAGCACCAAGGGACAATTAAACTATGGCTACACCTTC.

This chain uses TRBV4-1 with TRBJ2-3; 9 bases are a match to TRBD2. The CDR3 loop spans 17 amino acids. After removal of 0 bases from V and 2 bases from J, the junction contained 6 bases not matched to a gene. Germline V gene lookup returns CDR1 MGHRA and CDR2 YSYEKL. This chain's CDR3 is CASSQEYAGGLTDTQYF. The CDR3 DNA reads TGCGCCAGCAGCCAAGAGTATGCGGGAGGGCTCACAGATACGCAGTATTTT.

The chain employs TRBV5-6 and TRBJ2-4; D possibly corresponds to TRBD1 (6 bases). Germline lookup yields CDR1 SGHDT and CDR2 YYEEEE. Trimming took off 4 bases at V and 8 bases at J, with 19 bases between the two ends. The CDR3 sequence is 15 residues long. CDR3 residues: CASSKTGQRGDIQYF. The CDR3, as DNA: TGTGCCAGCAGCAAAACCGGACAGAGGGGCGACATTCAGTACTTC.

In nucleotides, the CDR3 is TGTGCCTGGAGTGTACATAGACTAGTTGAGGGCAATGAGCAGTTCTTC. Residues: CAWSVHRLVEGNEQFF. This chain links TRBV30 with TRBJ2-1; TRBD2 is a possible D gene (6 bases). CDR3 length: 16 residues. Trimming shortened V by 0 bases and J by 6 bases, and 18 bases separated the two germline ends. Germline-derived CDR1 and CDR2 are GTSNPN and SVGIG (reference sequence).

This chain joins TRBV29-1 and TRBJ2-7, with 10 bases aligning to TRBD2. The CDR3 consists of 13 residues. The V gene end was trimmed by 4 bases and the J gene end by 4 bases; junction bases not matched to a gene: 4. Per germline, CDR1 SQVTM and CDR2 ANQGSEA. CDR3 loop: CSVGLAGYYEQYF. CDR3 in DNA: TGCAGCGTTGGACTAGCGGGCTATTACGAGCAGTACTTC.

This chain uses TRBV27 with TRBJ2-1; no clear D. Germline V gives CDR1 MNHEY, CDR2 SMNVEV (reference sequence). The V end lost 5 bases, the J end lost 8 bases, and 16 bases lay between the germline ends. The CDR3 contains 14 residues. CDR3 sequence (DNA): TGTGCCAGCAGTCCTCGGGTCAGCCTTCATGAGCAGTTCTTC. Translating gives CASSPRVSLHEQFF.

The V gene is TRBV14, the J gene TRBJ1-2, with a possible D match to TRBD1 (5 bases). The CDR3 covers 13 residues. Trimming shortened V by 1 base and J by 4 bases, and 7 bases separated the two germline ends. CDR1 and CDR2 (germline): SGHDN, FVKESK. The CDR3 loop reads CASSQGTGYGYTF. The CDR3 DNA sequence: TGTGCCAGCAGCCAAGGTACAGGCTATGGCTACACCTTC.

The J gene is TRBJ1-5, the V gene TRBV2; 9 bases fit TRBD1. The CDR3 totals 15 residues. The trim removed 6 bases at V and 5 bases at J, leaving 8 bases unmatched. Per the germline V gene, CDR1 is SNHLY and CDR2 is FYNNEI. CDR3 sequence reads: CASRQDRGSDQPQHF. The DNA of the CDR3 is TGTGCCAGCAGGCAGGACAGGGGATCTGATCAGCCCCAGCATTTT.

This chain uses TRBV6-6 with TRBJ2-5, with 10 bases fitting TRBD2. In germline, CDR1 is MNHNY, CDR2 SVGAGI (reference sequence). Trimming cost V 3 bases and J 5 bases; bases outside gene matches: 6. The CDR3 is made up of 15 amino acids. This CDR3 reads CASSYSGGPDETQYF. The CDR3 DNA sequence: TGTGCCAGCAGTTATAGCGGGGGGCCAGACGAGACCCAGTACTTC.

This clone was counted a single time. In DNA, the CDR3 is TGCAGCGTTGAAGTTCCCGTCGTAGCGGGAGATTTGAACACCGGGGAGCTGTTTTTT. This encodes CSVEVPVVAGDLNTGELFF. The chain employs TRBV29-1 and TRBJ2-2; TRBD2 aligns across 9 bases. The CDR3 spans 19 residues. With 1 base clipped from V and 1 base from J, the junction kept 13 bases outside the gene matches. Germline CDR1 reads SQVTM; CDR2 reads ANQGSEA.

The chain employs TRBV5-6 and TRBJ1-1; the match to TRBD1 covers 10 bases. The trim removed 4 bases at V and 0 bases at J, leaving 6 bases unmatched. Per germline, CDR1 SGHDT and CDR2 YYEEEE. The CDR3 covers 16 residues. CDR3 nucleotides: TGTGCCAGCAGCGGCGACAGGGGGCTGATGAACACTGAAGCTTTCTTT. Its protein is CASSGDRGLMNTEAFF.

V usage is TRBV7-9 and J usage is TRBJ2-7, with 7 bases lining up with TRBD1. This CDR3 spans 13 amino acids. Germline V gives CDR1 SEHNR, CDR2 FQNEAQ (reference sequence). The junction had 4 bases not matched to a gene; V was cut back by 5 bases and J by 3 bases. CDR3 nucleotide sequence: TGTGCCAGCAGCCTCACAGGGGACTACGAGCAGTACTTC. Its translation: CASSLTGDYEQYF.